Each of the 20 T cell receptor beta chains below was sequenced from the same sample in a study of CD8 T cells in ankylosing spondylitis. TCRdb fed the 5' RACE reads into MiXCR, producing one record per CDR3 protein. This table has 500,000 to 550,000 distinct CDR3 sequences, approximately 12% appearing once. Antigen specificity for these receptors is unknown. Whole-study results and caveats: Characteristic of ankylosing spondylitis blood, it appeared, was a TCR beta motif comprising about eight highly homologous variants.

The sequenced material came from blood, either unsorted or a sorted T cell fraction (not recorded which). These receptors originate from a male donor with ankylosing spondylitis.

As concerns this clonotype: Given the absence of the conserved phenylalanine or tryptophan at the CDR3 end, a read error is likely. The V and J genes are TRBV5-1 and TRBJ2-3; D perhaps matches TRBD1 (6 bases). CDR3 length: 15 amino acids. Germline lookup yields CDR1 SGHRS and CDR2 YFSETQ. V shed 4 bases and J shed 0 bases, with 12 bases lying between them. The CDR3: CASSNTGYSTDTQYL. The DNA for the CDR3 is TGCGCCAGCAGCAATACAGGGTACAGCACAGATACGCAGTATCTT.

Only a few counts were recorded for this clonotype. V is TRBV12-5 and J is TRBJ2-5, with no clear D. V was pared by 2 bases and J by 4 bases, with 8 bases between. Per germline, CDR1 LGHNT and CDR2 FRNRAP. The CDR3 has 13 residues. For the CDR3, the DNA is TGTGCTAGTGGTTTGCCCAGAGGAGAGACCCAGTACTTC. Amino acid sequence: CASGLPRGETQYF.

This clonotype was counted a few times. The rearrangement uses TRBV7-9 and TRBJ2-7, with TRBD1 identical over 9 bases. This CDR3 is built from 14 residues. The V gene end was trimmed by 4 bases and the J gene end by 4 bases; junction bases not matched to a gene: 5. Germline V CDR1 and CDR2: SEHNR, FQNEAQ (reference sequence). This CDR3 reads CASSSMDRGYEQYF. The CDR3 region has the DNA TGTGCCAGCAGCTCGATGGACAGGGGTTACGAGCAGTACTTC.

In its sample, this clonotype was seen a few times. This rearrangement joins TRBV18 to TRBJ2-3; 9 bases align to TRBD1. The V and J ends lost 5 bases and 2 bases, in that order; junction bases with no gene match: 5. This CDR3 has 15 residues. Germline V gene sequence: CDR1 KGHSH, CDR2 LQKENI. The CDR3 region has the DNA TGTGCCAGCTCATACAGGGGGCGTGACACAGATACGCAGTATTTT. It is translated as CASSYRGRDTDTQYF.

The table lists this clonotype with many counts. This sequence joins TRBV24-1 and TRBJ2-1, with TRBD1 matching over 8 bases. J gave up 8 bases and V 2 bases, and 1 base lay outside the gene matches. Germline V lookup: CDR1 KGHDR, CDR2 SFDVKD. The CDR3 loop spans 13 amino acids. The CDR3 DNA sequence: TGTGCCACCAGTGATTACAGGGGGGATGAGCAGTTCTTC. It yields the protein CATSDYRGDEQFF.

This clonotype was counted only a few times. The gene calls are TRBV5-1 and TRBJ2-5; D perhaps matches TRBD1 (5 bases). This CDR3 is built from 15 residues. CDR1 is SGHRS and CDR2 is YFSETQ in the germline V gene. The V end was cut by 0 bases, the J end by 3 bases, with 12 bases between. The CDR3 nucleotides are TGCGCCAGCAGCTTGGAAGGGCGCAGGGAAGAGACCCAGTACTTC. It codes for CASSLEGRREETQYF.

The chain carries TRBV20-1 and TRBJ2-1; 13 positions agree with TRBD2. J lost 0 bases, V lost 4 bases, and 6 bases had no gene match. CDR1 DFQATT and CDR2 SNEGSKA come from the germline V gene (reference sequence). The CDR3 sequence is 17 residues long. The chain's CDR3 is CSAIGLAGVSSYNEQFF. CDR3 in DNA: TGCAGTGCTATCGGACTAGCGGGAGTCAGCTCCTACAATGAGCAGTTCTTC.

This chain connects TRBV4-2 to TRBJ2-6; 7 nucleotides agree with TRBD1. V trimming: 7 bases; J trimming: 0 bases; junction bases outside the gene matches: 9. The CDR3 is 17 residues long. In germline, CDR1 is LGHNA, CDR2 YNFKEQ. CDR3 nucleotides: TGTGCCAGCACCACGGACAGGAGTATCTCTGGGGCCAACGTCCTGACTTTC. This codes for CASTTDRSISGANVLTF.

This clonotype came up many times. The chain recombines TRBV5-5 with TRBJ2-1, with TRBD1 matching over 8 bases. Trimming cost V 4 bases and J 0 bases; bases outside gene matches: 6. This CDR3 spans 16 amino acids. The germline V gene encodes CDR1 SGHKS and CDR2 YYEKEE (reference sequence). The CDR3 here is CASSLGQATSYNEQFF. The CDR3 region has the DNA TGTGCCAGCAGCCTGGGACAGGCTACCTCCTACAATGAGCAGTTCTTC.

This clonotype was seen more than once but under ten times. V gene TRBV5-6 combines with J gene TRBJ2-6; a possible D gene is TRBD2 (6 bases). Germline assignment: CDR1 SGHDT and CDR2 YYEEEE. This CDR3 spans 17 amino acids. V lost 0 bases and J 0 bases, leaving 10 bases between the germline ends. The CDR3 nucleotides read TGTGCCAGCAGCTTGGGGGGACTGTCCTCTGGGGCCAACGTCCTGACTTTC. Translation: CASSLGGLSSGANVLTF.

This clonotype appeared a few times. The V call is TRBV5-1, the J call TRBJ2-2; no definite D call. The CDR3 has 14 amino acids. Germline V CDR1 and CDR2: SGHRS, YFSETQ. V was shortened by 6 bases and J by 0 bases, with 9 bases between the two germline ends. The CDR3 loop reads CASMVVTNTGELFF. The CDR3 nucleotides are TGCGCCAGCATGGTGGTTACGAACACCGGGGAGCTGTTTTTT.

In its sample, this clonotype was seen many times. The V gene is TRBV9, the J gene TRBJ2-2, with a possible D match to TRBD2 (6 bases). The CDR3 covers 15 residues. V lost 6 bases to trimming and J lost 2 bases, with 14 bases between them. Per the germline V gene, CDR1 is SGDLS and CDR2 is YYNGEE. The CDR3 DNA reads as TGTGCCAGCACCGGAGGGGCTCCCAACACCGGGGAGCTGTTTTTT. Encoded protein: CASTGGAPNTGELFF.

The CDR3 DNA is TGTGCCAGTCCGACTAGCGGGGGGGGTGAGCAGTTCTTC. This sequence encodes CASPTSGGGEQFF. The chain joins TRBV6-1 to TRBJ2-1; 14 bases are shared with TRBD2. CDR1 and CDR2 from the germline V gene are MNHNS and SASEGT. The length of the CDR3 is 13 residues. The V and J ends lost 9 bases and 9 bases, in that order; junction bases with no gene match: 4.

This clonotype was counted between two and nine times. CDR3 DNA: TGTGCCAGCAGCTTTAGCGGGAGTTTTGACAATGAGCAGTTCTTC. Its protein product is CASSFSGSFDNEQFF. This chain joins TRBV11-2 and TRBJ2-1; 9 bases map to TRBD2. V was pared by 3 bases and J by 5 bases, with 5 bases of the junction left unmatched. Germline-derived CDR1 and CDR2 are SGHAT and FQNNGV. CDR3 length: 15 amino acids.

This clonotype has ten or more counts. In DNA, the CDR3 is TGTGCCAGCAGCCCCGACACTTCCTCCTACAATGAGCAGTTCTTC. Translating gives CASSPDTSSYNEQFF. J is TRBJ2-1 and V is TRBV7-8; D gene uncertain. V was cut by 5 bases and J by 0 bases, with 11 bases left in between. This CDR3 has 15 amino acids. Germline CDR1 is SGHVS and CDR2 is FQNEAQ.

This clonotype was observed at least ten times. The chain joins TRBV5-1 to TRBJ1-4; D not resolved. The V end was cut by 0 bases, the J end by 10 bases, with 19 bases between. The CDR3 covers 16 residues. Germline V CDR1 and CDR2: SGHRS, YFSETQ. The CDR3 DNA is TGCGCCAGCAGCTTGGACATCTTGACGAACATGAGAAAACTGTTTTTT. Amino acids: CASSLDILTNMRKLFF.

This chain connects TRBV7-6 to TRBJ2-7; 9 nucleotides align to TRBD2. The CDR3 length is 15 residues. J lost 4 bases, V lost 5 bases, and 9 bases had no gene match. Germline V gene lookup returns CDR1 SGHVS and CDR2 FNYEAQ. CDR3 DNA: TGTGCCAGCAGCCCCAGGACTAGCGAACCATACGAGCAGTACTTC. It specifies CASSPRTSEPYEQYF.

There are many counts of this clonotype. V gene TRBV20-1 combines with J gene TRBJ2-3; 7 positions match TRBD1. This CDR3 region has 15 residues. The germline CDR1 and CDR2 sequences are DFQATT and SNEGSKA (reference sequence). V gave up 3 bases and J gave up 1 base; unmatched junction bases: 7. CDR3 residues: CSARVLGGGTDTQYF. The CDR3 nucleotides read TGCAGTGCTAGGGTCCTAGGGGGCGGCACAGATACGCAGTATTTT.

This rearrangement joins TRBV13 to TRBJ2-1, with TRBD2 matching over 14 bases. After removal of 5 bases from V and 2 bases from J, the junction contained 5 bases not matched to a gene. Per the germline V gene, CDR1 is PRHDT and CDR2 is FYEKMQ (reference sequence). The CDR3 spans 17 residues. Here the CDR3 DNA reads TGTGCCAGCAGCGAGACTAGCGGGAGGGGGGCCTACAATGAGCAGTTCTTC. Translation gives CASSETSGRGAYNEQFF.

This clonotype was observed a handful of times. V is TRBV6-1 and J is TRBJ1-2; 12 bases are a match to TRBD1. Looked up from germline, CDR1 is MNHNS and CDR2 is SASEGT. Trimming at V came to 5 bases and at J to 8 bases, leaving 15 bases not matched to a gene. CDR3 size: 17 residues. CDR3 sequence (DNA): TGTGCCAGCAGTAGACCAGGGACAGGGGGCCCTTCGGGAGGCTACACCTTC. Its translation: CASSRPGTGGPSGGYTF.